The rows below give T cell receptor beta chains drawn from one sample of a study of read filtering for tumor transcriptome and immune sequencing. TCRdb independently ran MiXCR on the reads; one entry per CDR3 protein. The data hold around 31,000 distinct CDR3 sequences, with around 20% observed a single time. Sequencing was done on a sample of a population of CD138-negative cells sorted from bone marrow. These receptors were collected from a donor aged 40 or older with multiple myeloma. Each CDR3 is given with its conserved first and last residue. A D gene is named only where the DNA matches it firmly. For some rows the clone size is stated as once, few or many, or as a class when expanded; others skip it.

j_call,d_call,v_call,clone_size,cdr3_aa,cdr3_nt
TRBJ2-1,NA,TRBV4-1,many,CASSQDRFSEQFF,TGCGCCAGCAGCCAAGATAGGTTCTCAGAGCAGTTCTTC
TRBJ1-5,NA,TRBV28,many,CASSFWGGPQPQHF,TGTGCCAGCAGTTTTTGGGGAGGGCCTCAGCCCCAGCATTTT
TRBJ2-3,TRBD1,TRBV2,many,CASSTGETSTDTQYF,TGTGCCAGCAGTACAGGGGAAACTAGCACAGATACGCAGTATTTT
TRBJ2-3,NA,TRBV3-1,many,CASSQVGSDTDTQYF,TGTGCCAGCAGCCAAGTGGGGTCGGACACAGATACGCAGTATTTT
TRBJ1-6,NA,TRBV10-3,medium-sized,CAISEGISYNSPLHF,TGTGCCATCAGTGAAGGCATCTCCTATAATTCACCCCTCCACTTT
TRBJ2-1,TRBD1,TRBV25-1,many,CASSEWQGEKGNEQFF,TGTGCCAGCAGTGAATGGCAGGGGGAAAAGGGCAATGAGCAGTTCTTC
TRBJ1-1,NA,TRBV7-8,many,CASSLAGRTEAFF,TGTGCCAGCAGCTTAGCCGGGCGGACTGAAGCTTTCTTT
TRBJ1-1,NA,TRBV7-9,many,CASSLPYTEAFF,TGTGCCAGCAGCTTACCTTACACTGAAGCTTTCTTT
TRBJ2-2,NA,TRBV24-1,many,CATSDFAFGELFF,TGTGCCACCAGTGATTTCGCCTTCGGGGAGCTGTTTTTT
TRBJ2-1,NA,TRBV12-3/TRBV12-4,few,CASSPSPGDEQFF,TGTGCCAGCAGTCCGTCGCCCGGCGATGAGCAGTTCTTC
TRBJ1-1,TRBD1,TRBV28,many,CASSNDRVAYTEAFF,TGTGCCAGCAGCAACGACAGGGTCGCTTACACTGAAGCTTTCTTT
TRBJ1-6,NA,TRBV20-1,NA,CSAIRTENSPLHF,TGCAGTGCTATAAGGACAGAGAATTCACCCCTCCACTTT
TRBJ2-1,TRBD2,TRBV19,many,CASSALTSGRNEQFF,TGTGCCAGTAGTGCCTTGACTAGCGGGAGAAATGAGCAGTTCTTC
TRBJ2-1,TRBD2,TRBV7-9,many,CASSSLGEGKAYNEQFF,TGTGCCAGCAGCTCCCTGGGGGAGGGAAAGGCCTACAATGAGCAGTTCTTC
TRBJ2-5,TRBD2,TRBV20-1,NA,CSARAPRRAGGLYQETQYF,TGCAGTGCTAGAGCCCCCCGCCGAGCGGGGGGCCTGTACCAAGAGACCCAGTACTTC
TRBJ2-1,TRBD1,TRBV5-1,medium-sized,CASSPRQGNEQFF,TGCGCCAGCAGCCCCCGACAGGGTAATGAGCAGTTCTTC
TRBJ2-5,NA,TRBV5-1,NA,CASSLTTGHQETQYF,TGCGCCAGCAGCCTTACTACAGGGCACCAAGAGACCCAGTACTTC
TRBJ2-3,TRBD2,TRBV20-1,many,CSARDELAGASDTQYF,TGCAGTGCTAGAGATGAACTAGCGGGAGCGTCAGATACGCAGTATTTT
TRBJ2-5,TRBD1,TRBV10-1,many,CASSESRQGLETQYF,TGCGCCAGCAGTGAGTCCCGACAGGGTTTGGAGACCCAGTACTTC
TRBJ2-7,NA,TRBV9,many,CASSPDYNSYEQYF,TGTGCCAGCAGCCCGGACTACAACTCCTACGAGCAGTACTTC
TRBJ1-4,NA,TRBV20-1,many,CSARPTSIGATNEKLFF,TGCAGTGCTAGACCGACATCTATCGGTGCAACTAATGAAAAACTGTTTTTT
TRBJ2-2,TRBD2,TRBV7-6,few,CASSQTSGRTGELFF,TGTGCCAGCAGCCAAACTAGCGGGAGGACCGGGGAGCTGTTTTTT
TRBJ2-5,TRBD1,TRBV28,many,CASRHRQGKETQYF,TGTGCCAGCAGGCACCGACAGGGGAAGGAGACCCAGTACTTC
TRBJ2-6,NA,TRBV5-4,medium-sized,CASSMSMGAGANVLTF,TGTGCCAGCAGCATGTCGATGGGGGCTGGGGCCAACGTCCTGACTTTC
TRBJ2-7,NA,TRBV3-1,many,CASSQTGKGF,TGTGCCAGCAGCCAAACAGGGAAAGGATTC
TRBJ2-1,NA,TRBV20-1,medium-sized,CSATYRDYNEQFF,TGCAGTGCCACCTACCGGGACTACAATGAGCAGTTCTTC
TRBJ2-3,NA,TRBV7-9,many,CASNEKVSTDTQYF,TGTGCCAGCAATGAGAAGGTTAGCACAGATACGCAGTATTTT
TRBJ2-7,TRBD2,TRBV7-3,medium-sized,CASSLLAGGYEQYF,TGTGCCAGCAGCTTACTAGCGGGGGGGTACGAGCAGTACTTC
TRBJ2-1,TRBD2,TRBV6-5,many,CASSVERGYEQFF,TGTGCCAGCAGTGTGGAGCGGGGCTATGAGCAGTTCTTC